This T cell receptor beta chain derives from a study of T cells in Graves' hyperthyroidism and ophthalmopathy. Study observations and caveats: In validation, the model predicted ophthalmopathy. These predictions came a median about 6.8 months before onset.

The sample holds a few counts of this clonotype. Its antigen is still unknown. The CDR3 regions of TCR beta were amplified from RNA transcripts. An initial round of RT-PCR targeting the TCR CDR3 relied on the HTBI primer set. One entry per CDR3 protein, called by TCRdb with MiXCR from the multiplex PCR reads. The sample consists of around 420,000 distinct CDR3 sequences, roughly 14% of them appearing once. This CDR3 region has 12 residues. CDR1 is DFQATT, CDR2 SNEGSKA, per germline (reference sequence). Trimming stripped 5 bases from V and 2 bases from J, with 10 bases between. The clonotype comes from a woman younger than 30 with Graves' hyperthyroidism. Sequenced: blood. The rearrangement joins TRBV20-1 to TRBJ2-7; D not certain. CDR3 sequence: CSASTTTYEQYF. CDR3 sequence (DNA): TGCAGTGCTTCGACCACCACCTACGAGCAGTACTTC.